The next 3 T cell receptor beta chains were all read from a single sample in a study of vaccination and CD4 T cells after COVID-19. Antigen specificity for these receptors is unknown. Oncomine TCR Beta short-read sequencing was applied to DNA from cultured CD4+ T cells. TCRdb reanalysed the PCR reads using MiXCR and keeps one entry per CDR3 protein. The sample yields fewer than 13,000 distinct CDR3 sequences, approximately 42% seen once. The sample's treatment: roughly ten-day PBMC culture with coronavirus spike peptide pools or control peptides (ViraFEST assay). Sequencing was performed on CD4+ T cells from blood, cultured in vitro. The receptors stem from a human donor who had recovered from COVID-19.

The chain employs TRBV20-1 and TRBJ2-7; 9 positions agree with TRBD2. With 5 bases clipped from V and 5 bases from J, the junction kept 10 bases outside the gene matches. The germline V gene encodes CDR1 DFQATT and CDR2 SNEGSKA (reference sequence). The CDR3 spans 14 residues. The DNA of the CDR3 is TGCAGTGCTGGTGCCCCTAGCGGGGAGAACGAGCAGTACTTC. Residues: CSAGAPSGENEQYF.

DNA for the CDR3: TGTGCCAGCAGCTTGAGGACAGGGACCGATGGCTACACCTTC. It translates to CASSLRTGTDGYTF. The rearrangement uses TRBV7-9 and TRBJ1-2, with 8 bases identical to TRBD1. The CDR3 covers 14 residues. Germline-derived CDR1 and CDR2 are SEHNR and FQNEAQ (reference sequence). Unmatched junction bases numbered 6, after V lost 3 bases and J lost 6 bases. Based on the CDR3 plus reference TRBV7-9 and TRBJ1-2, the full variable domain is DTGVSQNPRHKITKRGQNVTFRCDPISEHNRLYWYRQTLGQGPEFLTYFQNEAQLEKSRLLSDRFSAERPKGSFSTLEIQRTEQGDSAMYLCASSLRTGTDGYTFGSGTRLTVV.

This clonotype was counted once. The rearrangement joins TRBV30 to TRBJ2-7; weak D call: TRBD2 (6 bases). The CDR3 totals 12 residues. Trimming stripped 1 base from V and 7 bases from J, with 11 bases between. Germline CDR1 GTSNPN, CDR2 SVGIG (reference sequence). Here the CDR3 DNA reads TGTGCCTGGAGTGGCCGACTAGAGGAGCAGTACTTC. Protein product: CAWSGRLEEQYF. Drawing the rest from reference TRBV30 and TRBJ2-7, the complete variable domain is SQTIHQWPATLVQPVGSPLSLECTVEGTSNPNLYWYRQAAGRGLQLLFYSVGIGQISSEVPQNLSASRPQDRQFILSSKKLLLSDSGFYLCAWSGRLEEQYFGPGTRLTVT.